This TCR beta chain was recorded in a study of T cell responses to AZD1222 COVID-19 vaccine. Study findings and constraints: Spike-specific TCR breadth and depth went up after people got two AZD1222 doses.

Clones were sequenced by immunoSEQ multiplex PCR, and TCRdb holds only the in-frame ones, with some missing. The data contain fewer than 120,000 clones, 88% of them seen just once; the ten biggest clones take up about 1.6%. V lost 0 bases and J lost 2, with 10 bases in between. Germline CDR1 is LGHDT and CDR2 is YNNKEL (reference sequence). This CDR3 comprises 15 residues. Concerning this clone: Its antigen is as yet unknown.

The sample consisted of peripheral blood, taken on day 0 of AZD1222 vaccination. The rearrangement uses TRBV3-1 (or the pseudogene TRBV3-2) and TRBJ2-5; D remains unclear. This clonotype was obtained from an adult in good health. The CDR3 region is CASSQDSTVQETQYF. The DNA for the CDR3 is TGTGCCAGCAGCCAAGATAGCACAGTACAAGAGACCCAGTACTTC.